This TCR beta chain is from a study of T cell responses to AZD1222 COVID-19 vaccine. Sequencing used immunoSEQ multiplex PCR; TCRdb keeps in-frame clones, though not all of them. The data show fewer than 150,000 clones, around 90% seen once. Losses at the gene ends were 2 bases for V and 11 bases for J; bases not matched to a gene: 6. The CDR3 is 12 amino acids. Germline assignment: CDR1 SGHTA and CDR2 FQGNSA. This clonotype originated in an adult in good health. The V and J genes are TRBV7-2 and TRBJ2-7; 7 nucleotides agree with TRBD2. The sequenced sample was peripheral blood, obtained on day 0 of AZD1222 vaccination. CDR3 sequence: CASSLMTSIKYF. CDR3 DNA: TGTGCCAGCAGCTTAATGACTAGCATTAAGTACTTC. The full variable domain, with the rest looked up from reference TRBV7-2 and TRBJ2-7, is GAGVSQSPSNKVTEKGKDVELRCDPISGHTALYWYRQSLGQGLEFLIYFQGNSAPDKSGLPSDRFSAERTGGSVSTLTIQRTQQEDSAVYLCASSLMTSIKYFGPGTRLTVT.